The 9 T cell receptor beta chains below were found in one sample sequenced in a study of shared clonotypes between healthy human individuals. Data came from immunoSEQ multiplex PCR; TCRdb stores just in-frame clones and leaves some out. The sample gives about 1 million clones, around 75% of which show up once; approximately 1.5% is in the top ten. Source material: memory CD4+ T cells sorted from blood. The subset is: CD45RA-negative fraction. The source of these receptors is a man younger than 35 in good health.

The chain links TRBV7-2 to TRBJ2-2; D uncertain. From germline, CDR1 is SGHTA and CDR2 FQGNSA. With 4 bases removed from V and 0 bases from J, the gap between germline ends came to 12 bases. The CDR3 is made up of 16 amino acids. The CDR3 DNA reads TGTGCCAGCAGCTCTGTGAGGATGACGAACACCGGGGAGCTGTTTTTT. Translation gives CASSSVRMTNTGELFF.

This clone was seen at least ten times. The V gene is TRBV2, the J gene TRBJ2-6; 10 bases are shared with TRBD2. Trimming took 8 bases from V and 2 from J; bases not matched to a gene: 15. The CDR3 has 19 residues. Per germline, CDR1 SNHLY and CDR2 FYNNEI. CDR3 protein: CASPREGLAATTGANVLTF. CDR3 DNA: TGTGCCAGCCCCCGCGAAGGACTAGCGGCGACGACTGGGGCCAACGTCCTGACTTTC.

J is TRBJ2-3 and V is TRBV5-5, with D unclear. The CDR3 consists of 14 residues. Trimming removed 4 bases at V and 1 base at J, with 10 bases between. CDR1 and CDR2 (germline): SGHKS, YYEKEE (reference sequence). The CDR3 sequence is CASSGVAGTDTQYF. In nucleotides, the CDR3 is TGTGCCAGCAGCGGGGTGGCGGGCACAGATACGCAGTATTTT.

V gene TRBV19 combines with J gene TRBJ1-1; D remains ambiguous. CDR3 size: 15 residues. CDR1 and CDR2 (germline): LNHDA, SQIVND (reference sequence). Trimming removed 3 bases from V and 5 bases from J, with 16 bases in between. CDR3 nucleotide sequence: TGTGCCAGTAGTATTAGGGAACTTGGAAAGACTGAAGCTTTCTTT. Translation gives CASSIRELGKTEAFF.

CDR3 amino acids: CASSLGGITYANTGELFF. As DNA, the CDR3 is TGTGCCAGCAGCTTAGGCGGAATCACATACGCGAACACCGGGGAGCTGTTTTTT. The chain combines TRBV7-2 with TRBJ2-2; D is unresolved. The CDR3 runs to 18 residues. Germline CDR1 SGHTA, CDR2 FQGNSA. Between the trimmed V and J ends, which lost 1 base and 0 bases, there was a span of 15 bases. Combining the CDR3 with reference TRBV7-2 and TRBJ2-2 gives the whole variable domain GAGVSQSPSNKVTEKGKDVELRCDPISGHTALYWYRQSLGQGLEFLIYFQGNSAPDKSGLPSDRFSAERTGGSVSTLTIQRTQQEDSAVYLCASSLGGITYANTGELFFGEGSRLTVL.

This clone was counted between two and nine times. The chain has TRBV7-6 and TRBJ2-5; D is uncertain. Germline V gene lookup returns CDR1 SGHVS and CDR2 FNYEAQ. CDR3 length: 13 amino acids. Between the trimmed V and J ends, which lost 8 bases and 2 bases, there was a span of 12 bases. CDR3 loop: CASATLSQETQYF. DNA for the CDR3: TGTGCCAGCGCCACCCTCTCTCAAGAGACCCAGTACTTC.

This chain connects TRBV10-3 to TRBJ2-4, with 7 bases aligning to TRBD1. CDR1 and CDR2 (germline): ENHRY, SYGVKD. The CDR3 covers 18 residues. J gave up 0 bases and V 6 bases, and 14 bases lay outside the gene matches. The DNA for the CDR3 is TGTGCCATCAGCCCACAGGGGAGAGAAGGGGTAGCCAAAAACATTCAGTACTTC. As protein: CAISPQGREGVAKNIQYF.

The CDR3 DNA reads TGTGCCAGCAGTGACAGGGGCCGCAGCTACACCTTC. Amino acid sequence: CASSDRGRSYTF. J is TRBJ1-2 and V is TRBV6-4; D is perhaps TRBD1 (5 bases). Trimming took off 2 bases at V and 9 bases at J, with 10 bases between the two ends. The CDR3 sequence is 12 residues long. Germline values: CDR1 MRHNA, CDR2 SNTAGT.

The chain links TRBV2 to TRBJ1-3, with D possibly matching TRBD1 (5 bases). The CDR3 is 17 residues long. Per the germline V gene, CDR1 is SNHLY and CDR2 is FYNNEI. V was trimmed by 5 bases and J by 7 bases, leaving 24 bases between them. The CDR3 spells CASSPGGGGTARNTIYF. The CDR3 DNA reads as TGTGCCAGCAGTCCTGGCGGGGGGGGGACTGCTAGGAACACCATATATTTT.